A single T cell receptor (beta chain) is shown here with its context. All donors qualified as healthy HIV-negative adults and had experienced no recent acute infections or vaccinations. These data come from a study of shared clonotypes between healthy human individuals. Here immunoSEQ multiplex PCR was the method, and the copy in TCRdb shows in-frame clones only, minus some. The sample consists of some 300,000 clones, about 70% of them appearing once. The CDR3 contains 13 residues. The germline V gene has CDR1 SQVTM and CDR2 ANQGSEA. Deletions cut 4 bases from V and 0 bases from J, with 10 bases between.

Material: memory CD4+ T cells sorted from blood. Subset indicated: CD45RA-negative fraction. This TCR derives from a man aged 25 to 40 in good health. The J gene is TRBJ2-7, the V gene TRBV29-1; D is uncertain. The CDR3 nucleotides read TGCAGCGTTGTCGGCTCAAGCTCCTACGAGCAGTACTTC. Its translation: CSVVGSSSYEQYF.